This T cell receptor beta chain is drawn from a study of post-analysis software for immune sequencing data. Whole-study context: Patients with relapsing-remitting, secondary progressive and progressive-relapsing multiple sclerosis courses were all represented. The study's findings and limits: Relative to controls, patients had several TRBV segments at higher frequency, with TRBV5-6, TRBV5-1 and TRBV20-1 among these. Versus controls, multiple sclerosis patients showed significantly lower diversity (normalized Chao1).

As to this clonotype: What it recognizes is unknown.

Unique molecular identifiers were built into the TCR beta cDNA libraries. About 500,000 cDNA molecules came from approximately 1 to 10 million T cells. TCRdb re-analysed the PCR reads in MiXCR, keeping a single row per CDR3 protein. This table holds hundreds of thousands of distinct CDR3 sequences, roughly 30% found once. Trimming removed 5 bases from V and 6 bases from J; junction bases left unmatched: 11. Germline assignment: CDR1 SGHVS and CDR2 FNYEAQ. The CDR3 spans 15 residues. This TCR derives from a girl under 18 with multiple sclerosis. Source material: blood. This rearrangement joins TRBV7-6 to TRBJ2-5, with 8 bases matching TRBD1. The CDR3 reads CASSPLDRVIKTQYF. The CDR3 region has the DNA TGTGCCAGCAGCCCCCTGGACAGGGTTATAAAGACCCAGTACTTC.